This T cell receptor beta chain appears in the sequencing data of a study of blood T cell repertoires in COVID-19. Across the whole study: Acute and convalescent COVID-19 specimens originated in the United States, Italy and Spain. In each case, the material was cDNA or gDNA derived from T cells, B-cell-depleted T cells, or PBMCs.

The count of this clone is one. CDR1 is SEHNR and CDR2 is FQNEAQ in the germline V gene (reference sequence). The CDR3 consists of 14 residues. J was trimmed by 7 bases and V by 5 bases; bases with no gene match: 7. Authors' methods: Cell counts per sample came from amplifying reference gene primers. The data were produced by immunoSEQ multiplex PCR, yet TCRdb's version contains in-frame clones alone and is incomplete. D and trimming were read from the DNA, whereas the V and J calls and clone size are those reported in that table. The sample carries over 45,000 clones, around four fifths recorded once.

This TCR came from a man aged 70-80 years with acute or convalescent COVID-19. The rearrangement uses TRBV7-9 and TRBJ1-4, with 7 bases lining up with TRBD1. Material for sequencing was peripheral blood. The CDR3 loop reads CASSLRDRPEKLFF. In DNA form, the CDR3 reads TGTGCCAGCAGCCTTCGGGACAGACCTGAAAAACTGTTTTTT.